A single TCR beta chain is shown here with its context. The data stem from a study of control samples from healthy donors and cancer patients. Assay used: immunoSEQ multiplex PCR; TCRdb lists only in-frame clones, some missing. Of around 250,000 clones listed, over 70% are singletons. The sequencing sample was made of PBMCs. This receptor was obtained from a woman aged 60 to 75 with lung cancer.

CDR3 bases: TGTGCCAGCAGCTTGGGAACGGCTGGAAACACCATATATTTT. This encodes CASSLGTAGNTIYF. V gene TRBV5-6 combines with J gene TRBJ1-3; D is ambiguous. Trimming took 0 bases from V and 2 from J, leaving 6 bases between them. The V gene's germline CDR1 is SGHDT and CDR2 YYEEEE. The CDR3 covers 14 residues.